This T cell receptor (beta chain) comes out of a study of blood T cells in healthy people across ages. This clonotype was detected only once. The antigen is not known. Study outcomes and limitations: Estimates based on one million T cells were treated as lower bounds.

A second PCR, run for roughly 7 to 12 cycles, used a sample-barcoded 5' primer plus a J-beta primer mix. TCRdb independently ran MiXCR on the 5' RACE reads; one entry per CDR3 protein. The data show 1,300,000 or so distinct CDR3 sequences, roughly 60% seen once. Germline V gives CDR1 LGHNA, CDR2 YSLEER. This CDR3 region has 14 residues. V lost 0 bases, J lost 8 bases, and 13 bases lay in between. This receptor was identified in a man younger than 35 in good health. V usage is TRBV4-3 and J usage is TRBJ1-2, with D hard to call. The sample comprised blood. DNA of the CDR3: TGCGCCAGCAGCCAAGATCATGGATCAGGCGGCTACACCTTC. Translated, it gives CASSQDHGSGGYTF.